This T cell receptor beta chain originates from a study of preoperative IRX-2 immunotherapy in early breast cancer. TCRdb keeps only in-frame clones here, not all; method: immunoSEQ multiplex PCR. Seen here are roughly 62,000 clones, roughly 94% observed once, and the top ten hold around 1.7%. This CDR3 has 15 residues. V was cut by 5 bases and J by 4 bases, with 17 bases left in between. Germline CDR1 is MNHEY and CDR2 is SVGAGI. This sample's treatment: preoperative locoregional IRX-2 cytokine immunotherapy. Samples came from a phase Ib trial of preoperative locoregional IRX-2 cytokine immunotherapy. In this sample, this clone turned up once.

The receptor was derived from a human donor with breast cancer. The chain is built from TRBV6-5 and TRBJ1-2, with D possibly TRBD1 on 6 matching bases. This material was acquired from a patient treated with IRX-2 immunotherapy. In DNA, the CDR3 is TGTGCCAGCAGTGTGGACTGGGGGCAGATCTATGGCTACACCTTC. This sequence encodes CASSVDWGQIYGYTF.